The 30 T cell receptor beta chains given below trace back to one sample, sequenced in a study of CD8 T cells in Susac syndrome. It was with random hexamers that about 0.45 to 1 ug RNA was reverse transcribed. TCRdb recomputed calls from the immunoSEQ multiplex PCR reads with MiXCR, one row per CDR3 protein. Seen here are around 110,000 distinct CDR3 sequences, approximately 93% observed once, and the top ten hold 0.41%. Input material: CD8+ T cells from PBMCs. All receptors come from a human donor with Susac syndrome.

The CDR3 protein is CASSGEFQETQYF. The CDR3 DNA follows: TGTGCCAGCAGCGGGGAGTTCCAAGAGACCCAGTACTTC. This chain links TRBV2 with TRBJ2-5; D may be TRBD2 (5 bases). Trimming removed 6 bases from V and 1 base from J, with 9 bases in between. The CDR3 has 13 residues. Germline values: CDR1 SNHLY, CDR2 FYNNEI.

This clonotype showed up just once. The chain uses TRBV27 and TRBJ1-5; D possibly corresponds to TRBD1 (6 bases). Germline V CDR1 and CDR2: MNHEY, SMNVEV (reference sequence). The CDR3 is made up of 15 amino acids. Trimming removed 6 bases at V and 2 bases at J, with 14 bases between. The CDR3 region is CASSPEAGGNQPQHF. CDR3 coding DNA: TGTGCCAGCAGCCCCGAGGCAGGGGGCAATCAGCCCCAGCATTTT.

V and J are TRBV20-1 and TRBJ2-3, with 8 bases matching TRBD2. The CDR3 has 15 residues. CDR1 and CDR2 from the germline V gene are DFQATT and SNEGSKA (reference sequence). J gave up 4 bases and V 8 bases, and 14 bases lay outside the gene matches. In nucleotides, the CDR3 is TGCAGTTCGGGATCGAACGGGGGGGCTGCAGATACGCAGTATTTT. It specifies CSSGSNGGAADTQYF.

The chain combines TRBV12-3 or TRBV12-4 with TRBJ2-5; 13 positions match TRBD2. The CDR3 runs to 16 residues. With V trimmed by 6 bases and J by 5 bases, 9 bases remained unmatched. DNA of the CDR3: TGTGCCAGCAGCCCCGGGGGGACTAGCGGGGACGAGACCCAGTACTTC. Translating gives CASSPGGTSGDETQYF.

The chain uses TRBV12-3 or TRBV12-4 and TRBJ1-5, with 9 bases identical to TRBD1. The V and J ends lost 6 bases and 4 bases, in that order; junction bases with no gene match: 4. This CDR3 spans 14 amino acids. The DNA of the CDR3 is TGTGCCAGCAGAACAGGGGGCGGTAATCAGCCCCAGCATTTT. It yields the protein CASRTGGGNQPQHF.

This clonotype occurred once. The chain uses TRBV3-1 and TRBJ2-3; D is undetermined. The CDR3 is made up of 13 amino acids. Germline V CDR1 and CDR2: LGHDT, YNNKEL (reference sequence). V was shortened by 3 bases and J by 3 bases, with 7 bases between the two germline ends. The CDR3 nucleotides are TGTGCCAGCAGCCAGTACTCTACAGATACGCAGTATTTT. Translated, it gives CASSQYSTDTQYF.

The genes are TRBV9 and TRBJ2-5; 12 bases are a match to TRBD2. The V segment lost 2 bases and the J segment 3 bases; nucleotides outside the gene matches: 5. The CDR3 runs to 16 residues. Per germline, CDR1 SGDLS and CDR2 YYNGEE. CDR3 region: CASSVSASGGEETQYF. CDR3 bases: TGTGCCAGCAGCGTCTCAGCTAGCGGGGGGGAAGAGACCCAGTACTTC.

This chain uses TRBV3-1 with TRBJ2-7, with 7 bases identical to TRBD1. This CDR3 region has 13 residues. With V trimmed by 5 bases and J by 2 bases, 3 bases remained unmatched. CDR1 is LGHDT and CDR2 is YNNKEL in the germline V gene (reference sequence). The CDR3 is CASSGTVPYEQYF. For the CDR3, the DNA is TGTGCCAGCAGCGGGACAGTCCCCTACGAGCAGTACTTC.

This chain connects TRBV19 to TRBJ2-2, with 9 bases identical to TRBD1. CDR1 is LNHDA and CDR2 is SQIVND in the germline V gene (reference sequence). With V trimmed by 9 bases and J by 6 bases, 8 bases remained unmatched. This CDR3 is built from 14 residues. CDR3 sequence (DNA): TGTGCCAGGCGGGACAGGGATGGACCCGGGGAGCTGTTTTTT. This translates into CARRDRDGPGELFF. The full variable domain, its missing parts supplied by reference TRBV19 and TRBJ2-2, is DGGITQSPKYLFRKEGQNVTLSCEQNLNHDAMYWYRQDPGQGLRLIYYSQIVNDFQKGDIAEGYSVSREKKESFPLTVTSAQKNPTAFYLCARRDRDGPGELFFGEGSRLTVL.

J is TRBJ2-1 and V is TRBV20-1; 8 nucleotides match TRBD2. Germline lookup yields CDR1 DFQATT and CDR2 SNEGSKA (reference sequence). V shed 7 bases and J 6 bases; nucleotides not matched to a gene: 8. This CDR3 has 13 amino acids. The CDR3 sequence: CSVPGLGVNEQFF. The CDR3 coding sequence is TGCAGTGTTCCGGGACTAGGAGTCAATGAGCAGTTCTTC.

The J gene is TRBJ1-2, the V gene TRBV20-1; D uncertain. V was clipped by 0 bases and J by 5 bases, with 13 bases between them. The germline V gene has CDR1 DFQATT and CDR2 SNEGSKA (reference sequence). This CDR3 region has 14 residues. The CDR3 spells CSARDVGTGYGYTF. Written as DNA, the CDR3 is TGCAGTGCTAGAGATGTTGGCACGGGATATGGCTACACCTTC.

The chain has TRBV4-1 and TRBJ2-3; no definite D call. CDR3 size: 13 residues. V was clipped by 4 bases and J by 4 bases, with 9 bases between them. Germline CDR1 reads MGHRA; CDR2 reads YSYEKL. The CDR3, as DNA: TGCGCCAGCAGCCTCACGGTCGCAGATACGCAGTATTTT. Amino acids: CASSLTVADTQYF.

A single count supports this clonotype. This chain joins TRBV25-1 and TRBJ2-3, with D perhaps matching TRBD2 (6 bases). Trimming left V 9 bases short and J 9 bases short, with 13 bases between. CDR3 length: 11 amino acids. Germline V lookup: CDR1 MGHDK, CDR2 SYGVNS. The CDR3 is CASGAGITQYF. CDR3 DNA sequence: TGTGCCAGTGGGGCGGGGATAACGCAGTATTTT.

J is TRBJ1-2 and V is TRBV20-1; maybe TRBD1 (6 bases). The V gene lost 0 bases and the J gene lost 3 bases, with 11 bases spanning the gap. The CDR3 length is 14 residues. Per germline, CDR1 DFQATT and CDR2 SNEGSKA (reference sequence). CDR3 region: CSARDIGGDYGYTF. CDR3 bases: TGCAGTGCTAGAGATATAGGGGGGGACTATGGCTACACCTTC.

V is TRBV29-1 and J is TRBJ2-3, with TRBD1 matching 8 bases. Germline V lookup: CDR1 SQVTM, CDR2 ANQGSEA. The CDR3 is 15 residues long. J gave up 4 bases and V 7 bases, and 13 bases lay outside the gene matches. The CDR3, as DNA: TGCAGCGCCCCGACAGGGGTGGGGGGCCCAGATACGCAGTATTTT. Translating it yields CSAPTGVGGPDTQYF.

CDR3 DNA sequence: TGTGCCAGCAGCTTAGCGCCTAGCACAGATACGCAGTATTTT. Protein product: CASSLAPSTDTQYF. This chain links TRBV7-2 with TRBJ2-3, with D unclear. With 0 bases removed from V and 0 bases from J, the gap between germline ends came to 4 bases. Germline V CDR1 and CDR2: SGHTA, FQGNSA. This CDR3 comprises 14 residues.

The chain couples TRBV29-1 to TRBJ2-1; the D gene is possibly TRBD2 (6 bases). Germline values: CDR1 SQVTM, CDR2 ANQGSEA. CDR3 length equals 14 residues. V dropped 7 bases and J dropped 0 bases, with 13 bases sitting between them. CDR3 nucleotides: TGCAGCGGCGGGGCGCCAGACTCCTACAATGAGCAGTTCTTC. This encodes CSGGAPDSYNEQFF.

This clonotype was seen just once. The CDR3 sequence is CASRNPGTSYEQYF. In DNA form, the CDR3 reads TGTGCCAGCAGGAACCCGGGGACTTCCTACGAGCAGTACTTC. V gene TRBV7-2 combines with J gene TRBJ2-7, with D perhaps TRBD2 (6 bases). Germline V CDR1 and CDR2: SGHTA, FQGNSA. The ends were cut back, 6 bases at V and 1 base at J, with 13 bases in the middle. CDR3 length: 14 residues.

The CDR3 region is CASSGTGGTYEQYF. CDR3 in DNA: TGTGCCAGCAGTGGAACGGGGGGGACGTACGAGCAGTACTTC. This chain joins TRBV12-3 or TRBV12-4 and TRBJ2-7; TRBD2 agrees at 8 bases. The CDR3 runs 14 residues. J lost 4 bases, V lost 5 bases, and 7 bases had no gene match.

CDR3: CSGQRGGDEQYF. The CDR3 nucleotides are TGCAGCGGCCAACGGGGGGGCGACGAGCAGTACTTC. This sequence joins TRBV29-1 and TRBJ2-7; 8 bases fit TRBD2. Germline CDR1 is SQVTM and CDR2 is ANQGSEA. The CDR3 runs to 12 residues. Trimming took 7 bases from V and 5 from J; bases not matched to a gene: 7.

This rearrangement joins TRBV24-1 to TRBJ2-6, with D hard to call. CDR1 and CDR2 (germline): KGHDR, SFDVKD. Trimming shortened V by 0 bases and J by 0 bases, and 8 bases separated the two germline ends. The CDR3 is made up of 17 amino acids. CDR3 region: CATSDLQWHSGANVLTF. The CDR3 DNA reads as TGTGCCACCAGTGATTTGCAATGGCACTCTGGGGCCAACGTCCTGACTTTC.

This chain uses TRBV29-1 with TRBJ2-7; D is uncertain. V shed 3 bases and J shed 6 bases, with 12 bases lying between them. The length of the CDR3 is 12 residues. Germline CDR1 SQVTM, CDR2 ANQGSEA. The CDR3 reads CSVEYGVGEQYF. CDR3 DNA: TGCAGCGTTGAGTATGGGGTAGGCGAGCAGTACTTC.

This sequence joins TRBV29-1 and TRBJ2-7, with D possibly matching TRBD1 (6 bases). The CDR3 consists of 14 residues. V lost 6 bases to trimming and J lost 1 base, with 16 bases between them. Germline-derived CDR1 and CDR2 are SQVTM and ANQGSEA. CDR3 in amino acids: CSVANRDTSYEQYF. The DNA of the CDR3 is TGCAGCGTAGCCAACAGGGATACTTCCTACGAGCAGTACTTC.

The gene calls are TRBV7-9 and TRBJ1-1, with 8 bases identical to TRBD1. J gave up 3 bases and V 0 bases, and 6 bases lay outside the gene matches. The CDR3 has 16 amino acids. Germline CDR1 and CDR2: SEHNR and FQNEAQ (reference sequence). CDR3 sequence: CASSLAPQGADTEAFF. The CDR3 bases are TGTGCCAGCAGCTTAGCGCCTCAGGGGGCCGACACTGAAGCTTTCTTT.

The chain links TRBV7-9 to TRBJ2-7; D perhaps matches TRBD2 (6 bases). The CDR3 totals 17 residues. The germline gives CDR1 SEHNR, CDR2 FQNEAQ (reference sequence). V lost 5 bases and J 3 bases, leaving 23 bases between the germline ends. The CDR3 here is CASSPPQNMAGHYEQYF. CDR3 sequence (DNA): TGTGCCAGCAGCCCCCCGCAGAATATGGCGGGGCACTACGAGCAGTACTTC. The full variable domain, its missing parts supplied by reference TRBV7-9 and TRBJ2-7, is DTGVSQNPRHKITKRGQNVTFRCDPISEHNRLYWYRQTLGQGPEFLTYFQNEAQLEKSRLLSDRFSAERPKGSFSTLEIQRTEQGDSAMYLCASSPPQNMAGHYEQYFGPGTRLTVT.

The chain employs TRBV9 and TRBJ2-7, with D perhaps matching TRBD2 (7 bases). The V gene lost 7 bases and the J gene lost 7 bases, with 12 bases spanning the gap. Germline loops: CDR1 SGDLS, CDR2 YYNGEE. The CDR3 has 11 amino acids. This CDR3 reads CASGGAREQYF. The DNA of the CDR3 is TGTGCCAGCGGGGGGGCCCGGGAGCAGTACTTC.

The genes are TRBV12-5 and TRBJ2-3; 8 nucleotides agree with TRBD2. Germline V gene lookup returns CDR1 LGHNT and CDR2 FRNRAP. V shed 6 bases, J shed 6 bases, and the junction held 8 bases outside the gene matches. The length of the CDR3 is 14 residues. In DNA, the CDR3 is TGTGCTAGTGGGACGGGACTAGTCGGGGATACGCAGTATTTT. Translating it yields CASGTGLVGDTQYF.

The J gene is TRBJ2-3, the V gene TRBV6-5; no reliable D call. The V and J ends lost 5 bases and 4 bases respectively, with 13 bases between them. Germline V lookup: CDR1 MNHEY, CDR2 SVGAGI. CDR3 length: 14 amino acids. The CDR3, as DNA: TGTGCCAGCAGTCCTGTATCTGGGGCAGATACGCAGTATTTT. It specifies CASSPVSGADTQYF.

This clonotype has a single count. The chain couples TRBV12-3 or TRBV12-4 to TRBJ2-2; 10 positions match TRBD2. Trimming took 6 bases from V and 4 from J; bases not matched to a gene: 2. The CDR3 loop spans 14 amino acids. As DNA, the CDR3 is TGTGCCAGCAGGTGGACTAGCGGCACCGGGGAGCTGTTTTTT. Translating gives CASRWTSGTGELFF.

The chain links TRBV6-2 or TRBV6-3 to TRBJ1-1; TRBD1 aligns across 7 bases. This CDR3 has 13 residues. The V gene end was trimmed by 2 bases and the J gene end by 8 bases; junction bases not matched to a gene: 5. Germline values: CDR1 MNHEY, CDR2 SVGEGT. DNA of the CDR3: TGTGCCAGCAGTTACGGGACAGCCCTAGAAGCTTTCTTT. Translation: CASSYGTALEAFF.